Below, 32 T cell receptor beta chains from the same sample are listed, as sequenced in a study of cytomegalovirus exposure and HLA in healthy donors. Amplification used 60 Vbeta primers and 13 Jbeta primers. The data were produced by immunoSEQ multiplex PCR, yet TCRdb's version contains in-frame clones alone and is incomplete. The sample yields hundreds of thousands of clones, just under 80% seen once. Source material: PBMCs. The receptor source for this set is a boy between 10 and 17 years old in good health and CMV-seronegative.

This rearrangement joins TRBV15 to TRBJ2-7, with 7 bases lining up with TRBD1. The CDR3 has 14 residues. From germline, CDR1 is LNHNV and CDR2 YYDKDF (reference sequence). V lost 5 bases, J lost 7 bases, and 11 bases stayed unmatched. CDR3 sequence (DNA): TGTGCCACCAGCTCAGGACAGGACCCCTGGGAGCAGTACTTC. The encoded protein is CATSSGQDPWEQYF. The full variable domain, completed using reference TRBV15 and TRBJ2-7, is DAMVIQNPRYQVTQFGKPVTLSCSQTLNHNVMYWYQQKSSQAPKLLFHYYDKDFNNEADTPDNFQSRRPNTSFCFLDIRSPGLGDTAMYLCATSSGQDPWEQYFGPGTRLTVT.

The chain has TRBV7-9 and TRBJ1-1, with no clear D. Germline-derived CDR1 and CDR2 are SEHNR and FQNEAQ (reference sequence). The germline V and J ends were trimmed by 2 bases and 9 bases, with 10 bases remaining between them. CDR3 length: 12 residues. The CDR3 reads CASSLMSLQAFF. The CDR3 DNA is TGTGCCAGCAGCTTAATGTCCCTCCAAGCTTTCTTT.

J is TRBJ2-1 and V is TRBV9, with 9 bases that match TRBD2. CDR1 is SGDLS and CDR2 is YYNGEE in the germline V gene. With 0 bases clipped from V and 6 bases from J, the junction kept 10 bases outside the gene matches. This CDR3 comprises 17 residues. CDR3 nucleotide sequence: TGTGCCAGCAGCGTAGGGTTAGCGGGAGACCCCACCAATGAGCAGTTCTTC. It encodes CASSVGLAGDPTNEQFF.

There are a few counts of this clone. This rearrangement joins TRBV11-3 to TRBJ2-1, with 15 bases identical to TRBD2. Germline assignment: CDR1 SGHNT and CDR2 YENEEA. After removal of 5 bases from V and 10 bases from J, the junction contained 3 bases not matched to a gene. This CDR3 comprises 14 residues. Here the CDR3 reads CASSPGLAGGEQFF. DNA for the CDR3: TGTGCCAGCAGCCCTGGACTAGCGGGGGGGGAGCAGTTCTTC.

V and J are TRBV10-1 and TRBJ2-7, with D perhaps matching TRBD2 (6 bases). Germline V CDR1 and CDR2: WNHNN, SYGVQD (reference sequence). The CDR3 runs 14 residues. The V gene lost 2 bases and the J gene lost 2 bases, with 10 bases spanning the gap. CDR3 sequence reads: CASSEREYPYEQYF. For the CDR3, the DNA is TGCGCCAGCAGTGAGCGGGAGTACCCCTACGAGCAGTACTTC.

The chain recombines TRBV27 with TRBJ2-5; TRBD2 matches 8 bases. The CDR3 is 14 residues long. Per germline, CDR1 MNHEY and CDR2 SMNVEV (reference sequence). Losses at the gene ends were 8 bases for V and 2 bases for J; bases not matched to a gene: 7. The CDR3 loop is CASGGSGGQETQYF. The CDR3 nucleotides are TGTGCCAGCGGAGGTTCGGGGGGGCAAGAGACCCAGTACTTC.

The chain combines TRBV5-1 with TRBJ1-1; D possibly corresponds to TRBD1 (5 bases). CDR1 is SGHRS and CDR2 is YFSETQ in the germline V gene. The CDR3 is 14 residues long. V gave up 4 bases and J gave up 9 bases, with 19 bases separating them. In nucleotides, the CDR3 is TGCGCCAGCAGCCCACGGGCGGGGGGGGTGAAAGCTTTCTTT. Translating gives CASSPRAGGVKAFF.

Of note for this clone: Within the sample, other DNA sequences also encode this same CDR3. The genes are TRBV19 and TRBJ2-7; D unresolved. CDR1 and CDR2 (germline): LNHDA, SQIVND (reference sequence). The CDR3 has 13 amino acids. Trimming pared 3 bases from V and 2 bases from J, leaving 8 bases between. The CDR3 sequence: CASSIRRAYEQYF. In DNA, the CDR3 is TGTGCCAGTAGTATTAGGAGAGCCTACGAGCAGTACTTC.

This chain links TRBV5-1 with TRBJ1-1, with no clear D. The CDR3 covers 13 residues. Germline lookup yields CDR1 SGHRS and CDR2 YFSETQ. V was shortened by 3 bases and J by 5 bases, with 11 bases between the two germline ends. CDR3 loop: CASSYASGTEAFF. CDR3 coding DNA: TGCGCCAGCAGCTATGCCTCGGGTACTGAAGCTTTCTTT.

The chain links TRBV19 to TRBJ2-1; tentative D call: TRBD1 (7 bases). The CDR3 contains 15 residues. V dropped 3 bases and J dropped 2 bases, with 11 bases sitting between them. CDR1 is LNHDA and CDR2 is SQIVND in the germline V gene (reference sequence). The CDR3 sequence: CASSMEGQPYNEQFF. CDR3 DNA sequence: TGTGCCAGTAGTATGGAGGGACAGCCCTACAATGAGCAGTTCTTC.

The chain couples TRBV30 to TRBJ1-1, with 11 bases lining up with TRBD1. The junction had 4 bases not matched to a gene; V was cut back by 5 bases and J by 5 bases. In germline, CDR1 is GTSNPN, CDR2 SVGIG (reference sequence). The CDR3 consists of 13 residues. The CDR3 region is CAWGTGGATEAFF. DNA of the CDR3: TGTGCCTGGGGGACAGGGGGGGCGACTGAAGCTTTCTTT.

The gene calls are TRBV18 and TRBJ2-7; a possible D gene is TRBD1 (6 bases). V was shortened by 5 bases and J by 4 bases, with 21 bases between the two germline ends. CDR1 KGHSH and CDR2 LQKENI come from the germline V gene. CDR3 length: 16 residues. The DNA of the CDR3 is TGTGCCAGCTCATACGACAGGTACTTAATGTTTTACGAGCAGTACTTC. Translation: CASSYDRYLMFYEQYF.

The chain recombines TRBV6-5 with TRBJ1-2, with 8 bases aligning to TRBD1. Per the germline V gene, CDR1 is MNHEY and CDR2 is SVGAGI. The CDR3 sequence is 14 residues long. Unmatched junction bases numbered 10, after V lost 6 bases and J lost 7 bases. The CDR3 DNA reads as TGTGCCAGCAGCCTACGACAGGGGCGGTGTGGCTACACCTTC. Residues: CASSLRQGRCGYTF.

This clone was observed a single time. CDR3: CASREDSMNTEAFF. DNA for the CDR3: TGCGCCAGCAGGGAGGACAGTATGAACACTGAAGCTTTCTTT. V and J are TRBV5-1 and TRBJ1-1; maybe TRBD1 (6 bases). V lost 5 bases, J lost 0 bases, and 11 bases lay in between. This CDR3 spans 14 amino acids. Germline loops: CDR1 SGHRS, CDR2 YFSETQ.

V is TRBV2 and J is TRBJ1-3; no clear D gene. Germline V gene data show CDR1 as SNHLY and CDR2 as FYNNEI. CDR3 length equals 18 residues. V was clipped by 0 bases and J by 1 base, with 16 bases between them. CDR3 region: CASSEAQVAGESGNTIYF. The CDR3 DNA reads TGTGCCAGCAGTGAAGCGCAAGTGGCTGGAGAATCTGGAAACACCATATATTTT.

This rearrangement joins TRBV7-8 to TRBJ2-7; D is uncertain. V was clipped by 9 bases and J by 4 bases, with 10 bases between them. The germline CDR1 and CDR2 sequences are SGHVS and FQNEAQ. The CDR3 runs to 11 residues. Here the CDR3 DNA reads TGTGCCAGTGGAGATCCTTACGAGCAGTACTTC. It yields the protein CASGDPYEQYF.

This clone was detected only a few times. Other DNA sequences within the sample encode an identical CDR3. CDR3 sequence: CASSLAPGSGTDTQYF. The CDR3, as DNA: TGCGCCAGCAGCTTGGCCCCCGGGAGTGGCACAGATACGCAGTATTTT. The chain couples TRBV5-1 to TRBJ2-3, with D possibly TRBD2 on 6 matching bases. V lost 0 bases and J lost 1, with 12 bases in between. The CDR3 is 16 residues long. Germline values: CDR1 SGHRS, CDR2 YFSETQ.

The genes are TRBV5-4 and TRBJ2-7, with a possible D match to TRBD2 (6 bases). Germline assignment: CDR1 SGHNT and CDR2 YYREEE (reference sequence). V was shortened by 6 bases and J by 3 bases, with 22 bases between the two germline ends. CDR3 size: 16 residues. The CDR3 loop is CASTPGVGGEGYEQYF. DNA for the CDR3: TGTGCCAGCACCCCCGGGGTGGGGGGAGAGGGCTACGAGCAGTACTTC.

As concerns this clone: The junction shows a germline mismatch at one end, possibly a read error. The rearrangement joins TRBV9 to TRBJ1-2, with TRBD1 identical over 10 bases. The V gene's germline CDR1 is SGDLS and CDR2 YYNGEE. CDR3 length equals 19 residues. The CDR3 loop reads CASSAQSRDRGAANFGYTF. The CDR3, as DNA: TGTGCCAGCAGCGCTCAGAGCCGGGACAGGGGAGCGGCGAACTTTGGCTACACCTTC.

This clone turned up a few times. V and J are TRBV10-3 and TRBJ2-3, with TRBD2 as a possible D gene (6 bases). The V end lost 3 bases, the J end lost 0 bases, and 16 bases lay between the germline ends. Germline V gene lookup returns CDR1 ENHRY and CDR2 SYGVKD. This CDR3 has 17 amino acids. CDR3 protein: CAISDPLSGASTDTQYF. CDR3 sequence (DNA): TGTGCCATCAGTGATCCCCTTAGCGGAGCTAGCACAGATACGCAGTATTTT.

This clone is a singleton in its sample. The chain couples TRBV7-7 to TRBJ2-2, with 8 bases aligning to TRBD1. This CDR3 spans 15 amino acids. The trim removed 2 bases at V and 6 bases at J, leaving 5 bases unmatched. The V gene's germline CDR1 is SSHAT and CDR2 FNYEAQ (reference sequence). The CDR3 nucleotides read TGTGCCAGCAGCTTACGGACAGGGTCGTCCGGGGAGCTGTTTTTT. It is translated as CASSLRTGSSGELFF.

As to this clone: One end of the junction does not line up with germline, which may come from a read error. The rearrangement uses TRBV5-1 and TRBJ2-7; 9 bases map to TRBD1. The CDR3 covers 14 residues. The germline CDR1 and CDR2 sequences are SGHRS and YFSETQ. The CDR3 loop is CVSSRDRVSYEQYF. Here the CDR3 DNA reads TGCGTCAGCAGCAGGGACAGGGTCTCCTACGAGCAGTACTTC.

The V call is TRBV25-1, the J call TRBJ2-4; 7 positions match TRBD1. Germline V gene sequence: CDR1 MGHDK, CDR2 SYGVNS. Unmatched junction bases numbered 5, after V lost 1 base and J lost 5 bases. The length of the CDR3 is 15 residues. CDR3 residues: CASSEWGQGENIQYF. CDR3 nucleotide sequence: TGTGCCAGCAGTGAATGGGGCCAGGGGGAAAACATTCAGTACTTC.

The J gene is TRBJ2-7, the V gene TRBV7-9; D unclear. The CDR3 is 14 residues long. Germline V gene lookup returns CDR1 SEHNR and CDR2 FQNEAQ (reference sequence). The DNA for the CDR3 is TGTGCTAGTTCTCCTTGGCGGAGTACCTACGAGCAGTACTTC. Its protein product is CASSPWRSTYEQYF.

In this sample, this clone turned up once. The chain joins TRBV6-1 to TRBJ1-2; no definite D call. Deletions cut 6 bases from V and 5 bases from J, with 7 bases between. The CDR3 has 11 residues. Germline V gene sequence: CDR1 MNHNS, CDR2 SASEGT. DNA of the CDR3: TGTGCCAGCAGCCTCTATTATGGCTACACCTTC. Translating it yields CASSLYYGYTF.

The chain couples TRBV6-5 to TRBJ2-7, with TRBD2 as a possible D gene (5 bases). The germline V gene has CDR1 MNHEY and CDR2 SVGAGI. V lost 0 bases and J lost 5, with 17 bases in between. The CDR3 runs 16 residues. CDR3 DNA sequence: TGTGCCAGCAGTTACTCCGTCGGGGAATTAGGCGACGAGCAGTACTTC. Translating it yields CASSYSVGELGDEQYF.

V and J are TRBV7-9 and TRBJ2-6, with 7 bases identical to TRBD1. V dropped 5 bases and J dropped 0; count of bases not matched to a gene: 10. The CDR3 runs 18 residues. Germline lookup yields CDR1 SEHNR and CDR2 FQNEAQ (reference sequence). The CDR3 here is CASSHVRDRGSGANVLTF. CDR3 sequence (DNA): TGTGCCAGCAGCCATGTCCGGGACAGAGGCTCTGGGGCCAACGTCCTGACTTTC.

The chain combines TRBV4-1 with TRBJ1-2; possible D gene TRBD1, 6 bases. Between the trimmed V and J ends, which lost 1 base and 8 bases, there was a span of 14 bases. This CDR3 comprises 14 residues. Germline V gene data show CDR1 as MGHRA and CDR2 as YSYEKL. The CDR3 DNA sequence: TGCGCCAGCAGCCAAGTCTATCGGGGGGGCGGCTACACCTTC. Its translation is CASSQVYRGGGYTF.

CDR3 nucleotide sequence: TGTGCCAGCTCACCTGACAGTACCTACGAGCAGTACTTC. The encoded protein is CASSPDSTYEQYF. The J gene is TRBJ2-7, the V gene TRBV18, with a tentative D call TRBD1 (5 bases). V lost 3 bases to trimming and J lost 2 bases, with 8 bases between them. The CDR3 is made up of 13 amino acids. The germline gives CDR1 KGHSH, CDR2 LQKENI. Supplemented by reference TRBV18 and TRBJ2-7, the full variable domain reads NAGVMQNPRHLVRRRGQEARLRCSPMKGHSHVYWYRQLPEEGLKFMVYLQKENIIDESGMPKERFSAEFPKEGPSILRIQQVVRGDSAAYFCASSPDSTYEQYFGPGTRLTVT.

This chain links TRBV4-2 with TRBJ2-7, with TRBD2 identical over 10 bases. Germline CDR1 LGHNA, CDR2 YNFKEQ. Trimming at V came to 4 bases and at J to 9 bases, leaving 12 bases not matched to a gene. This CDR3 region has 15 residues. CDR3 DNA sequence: TGTGCCAGCAGCCCCGGGGGTCTAGCGGGGGTAGCGCAGTACTTC. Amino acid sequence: CASSPGGLAGVAQYF.

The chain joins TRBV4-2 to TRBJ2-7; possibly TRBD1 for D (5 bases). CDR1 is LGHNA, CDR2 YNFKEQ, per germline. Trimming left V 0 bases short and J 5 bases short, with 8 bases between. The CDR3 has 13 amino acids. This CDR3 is CASSQEGPDEQYF. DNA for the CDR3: TGTGCCAGCAGCCAAGAGGGGCCGGACGAGCAGTACTTC.

This chain's CDR3 is CSVETQTDGLLLARTDTQYF. CDR3 DNA sequence: TGCAGCGTTGAGACCCAGACAGATGGGTTACTACTCGCCCGCACAGATACGCAGTATTTT. The chain carries TRBV29-1 and TRBJ2-3; tentative D call: TRBD1 (5 bases). The CDR3 contains 20 residues. The V end lost 3 bases, the J end lost 1 base, and 29 bases lay between the germline ends. The germline CDR1 and CDR2 sequences are SQVTM and ANQGSEA.